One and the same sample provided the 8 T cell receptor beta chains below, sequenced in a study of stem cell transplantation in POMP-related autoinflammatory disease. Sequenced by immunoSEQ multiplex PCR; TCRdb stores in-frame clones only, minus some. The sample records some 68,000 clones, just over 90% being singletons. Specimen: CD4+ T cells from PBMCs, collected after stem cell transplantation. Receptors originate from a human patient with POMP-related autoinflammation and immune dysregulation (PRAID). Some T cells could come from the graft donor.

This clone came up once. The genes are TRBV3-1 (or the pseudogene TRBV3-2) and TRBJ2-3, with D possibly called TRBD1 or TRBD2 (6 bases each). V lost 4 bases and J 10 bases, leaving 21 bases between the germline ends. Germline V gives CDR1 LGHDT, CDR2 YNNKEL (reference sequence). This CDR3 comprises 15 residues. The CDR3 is CASSPGPEGTRPQYF. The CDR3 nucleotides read TGTGCCAGCAGCCCTGGACCGGAGGGGACAAGGCCGCAGTATTTT.

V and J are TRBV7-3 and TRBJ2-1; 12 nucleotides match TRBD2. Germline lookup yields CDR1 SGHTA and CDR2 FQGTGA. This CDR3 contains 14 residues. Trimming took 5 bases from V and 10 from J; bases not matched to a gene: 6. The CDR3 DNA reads TGTGCCAGCAGCCCCCTAGCGGGAGGGTACGAGCAGTTCTTC. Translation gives CASSPLAGGYEQFF.

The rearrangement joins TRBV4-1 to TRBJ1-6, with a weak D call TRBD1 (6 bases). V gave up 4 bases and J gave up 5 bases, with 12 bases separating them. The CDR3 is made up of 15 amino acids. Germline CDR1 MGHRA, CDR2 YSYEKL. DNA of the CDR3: TGCGCCAGCAGCCCAATGACAGGAGATAATTCACCCCTCCACTTT. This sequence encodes CASSPMTGDNSPLHF.

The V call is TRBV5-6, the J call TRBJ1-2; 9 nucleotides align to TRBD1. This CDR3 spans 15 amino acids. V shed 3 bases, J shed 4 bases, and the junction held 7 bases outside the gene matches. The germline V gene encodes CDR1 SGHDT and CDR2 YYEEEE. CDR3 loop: CASSSSGTGIYGYTF. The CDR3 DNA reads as TGTGCCAGCAGCTCTTCCGGGACAGGGATCTATGGCTACACCTTC.

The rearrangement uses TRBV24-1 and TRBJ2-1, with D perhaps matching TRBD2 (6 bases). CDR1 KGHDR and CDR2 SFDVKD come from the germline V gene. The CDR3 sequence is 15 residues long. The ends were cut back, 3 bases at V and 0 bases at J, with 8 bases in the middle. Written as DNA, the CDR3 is TGTGCCACCAGTGATGTGGGGGGCTCCTACAATGAGCAGTTCTTC. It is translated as CATSDVGGSYNEQFF.

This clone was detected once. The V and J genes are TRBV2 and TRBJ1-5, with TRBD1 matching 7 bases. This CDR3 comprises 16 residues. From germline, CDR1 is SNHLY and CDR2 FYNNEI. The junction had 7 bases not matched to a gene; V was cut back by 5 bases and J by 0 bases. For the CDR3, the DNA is TGTGCCAGCAGTCAATACAGGGGCGGTAGCAATCAGCCCCAGCATTTT. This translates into CASSQYRGGSNQPQHF.

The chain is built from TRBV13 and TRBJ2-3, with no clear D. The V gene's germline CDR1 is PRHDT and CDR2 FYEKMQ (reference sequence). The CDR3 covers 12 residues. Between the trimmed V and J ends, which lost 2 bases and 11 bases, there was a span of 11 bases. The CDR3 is CASSLLLSKQYF. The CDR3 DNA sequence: TGTGCCAGCAGCTTACTGCTGTCGAAGCAGTATTTT.

This CDR3 reads CASRTDRGISSYNSPLHF. In nucleotides, the CDR3 is TGTGCCAGCAGGACGGACAGGGGGATAAGCTCCTATAATTCACCCCTCCACTTT. V is TRBV5-5 and J is TRBJ1-6; 10 bases match TRBD1. V shed 5 bases and J 0 bases; nucleotides not matched to a gene: 8. CDR3 length: 18 residues. In germline, CDR1 is SGHKS, CDR2 YYEKEE (reference sequence).